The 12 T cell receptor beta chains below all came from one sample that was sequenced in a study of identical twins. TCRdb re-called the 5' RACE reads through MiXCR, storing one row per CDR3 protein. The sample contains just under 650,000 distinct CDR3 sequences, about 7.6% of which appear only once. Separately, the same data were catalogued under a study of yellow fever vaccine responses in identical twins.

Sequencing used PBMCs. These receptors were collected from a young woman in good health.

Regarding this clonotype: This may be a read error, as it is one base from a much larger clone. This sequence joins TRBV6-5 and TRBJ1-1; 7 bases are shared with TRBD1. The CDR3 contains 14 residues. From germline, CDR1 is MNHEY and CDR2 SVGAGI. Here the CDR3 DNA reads TGTGCCAGCGGTTACTCATCCAGGGGGGCGGGAGCTTTCTTT. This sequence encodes CASGYSSRGAGAFF.

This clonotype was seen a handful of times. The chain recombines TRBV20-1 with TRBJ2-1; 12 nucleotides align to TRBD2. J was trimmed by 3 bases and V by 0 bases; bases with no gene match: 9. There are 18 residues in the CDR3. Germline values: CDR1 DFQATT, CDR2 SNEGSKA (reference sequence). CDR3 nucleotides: TGCAGTGCTAGAGATCGGGGGGAGACTAGCGGGAGCTACAATGAGCAGTTCTTC. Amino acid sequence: CSARDRGETSGSYNEQFF.

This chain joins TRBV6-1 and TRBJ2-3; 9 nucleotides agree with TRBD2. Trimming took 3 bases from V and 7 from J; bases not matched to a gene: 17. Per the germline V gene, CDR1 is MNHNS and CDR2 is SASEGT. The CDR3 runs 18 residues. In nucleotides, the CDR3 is TGTGCCAGCAGTGATGGGCTAGCGGGGAGGCCCTTCCATAATACGCAGTATTTT. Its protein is CASSDGLAGRPFHNTQYF.

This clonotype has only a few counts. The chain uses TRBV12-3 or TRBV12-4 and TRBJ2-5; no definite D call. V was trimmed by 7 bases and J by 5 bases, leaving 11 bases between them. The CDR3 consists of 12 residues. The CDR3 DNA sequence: TGTGCCAGCACCGCAGACCGGGAGACCCAGTACTTC. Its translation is CASTADRETQYF.

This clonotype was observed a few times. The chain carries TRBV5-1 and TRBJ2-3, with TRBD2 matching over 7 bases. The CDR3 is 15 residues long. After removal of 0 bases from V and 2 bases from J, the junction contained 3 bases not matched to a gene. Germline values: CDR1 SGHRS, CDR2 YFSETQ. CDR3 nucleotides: TGCGCCAGCAGCTTGGGACTAGCAATCACAGATACGCAGTATTTT. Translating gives CASSLGLAITDTQYF.

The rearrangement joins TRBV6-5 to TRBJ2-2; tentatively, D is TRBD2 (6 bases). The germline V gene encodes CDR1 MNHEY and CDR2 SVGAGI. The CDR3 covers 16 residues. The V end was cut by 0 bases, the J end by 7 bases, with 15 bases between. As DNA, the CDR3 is TGTGCCAGCAGTTACTCGAGCGGTTGGAGGGTCGGGGAGCTGTTTTTT. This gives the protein CASSYSSGWRVGELFF.

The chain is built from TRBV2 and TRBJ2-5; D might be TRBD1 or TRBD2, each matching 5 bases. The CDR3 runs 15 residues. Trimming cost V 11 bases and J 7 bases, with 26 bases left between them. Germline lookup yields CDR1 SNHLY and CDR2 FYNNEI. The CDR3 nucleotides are TGTGCCGGGACGAAGTGGGACCCAACTTGGGGGACCCAGTACTTC. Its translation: CAGTKWDPTWGTQYF.

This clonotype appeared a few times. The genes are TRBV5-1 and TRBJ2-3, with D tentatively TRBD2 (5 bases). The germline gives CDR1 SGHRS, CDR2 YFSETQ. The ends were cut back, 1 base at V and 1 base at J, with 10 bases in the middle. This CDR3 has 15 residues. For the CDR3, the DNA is TGCGCCAGCAGCTTGTCGTGGCGGGGCACAGATACGCAGTATTTT. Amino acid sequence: CASSLSWRGTDTQYF.

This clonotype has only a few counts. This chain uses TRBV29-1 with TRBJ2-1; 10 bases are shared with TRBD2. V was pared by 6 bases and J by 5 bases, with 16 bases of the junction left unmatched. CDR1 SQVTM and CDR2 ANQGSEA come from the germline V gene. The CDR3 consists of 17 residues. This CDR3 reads CSVRVWGGLAVNNEQFF. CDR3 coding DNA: TGCAGCGTCCGGGTGTGGGGTGGACTAGCGGTTAACAATGAGCAGTTCTTC.

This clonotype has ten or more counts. The CDR3 spells CATSRDRTGITDTQYF. The CDR3, as DNA: TGTGCCACCAGCCGCGACCGGACAGGGATCACAGATACGCAGTATTTT. The rearrangement links TRBV15 to TRBJ2-3, with 8 bases aligning to TRBD1. V shed 5 bases and J 2 bases; nucleotides not matched to a gene: 9. CDR1 and CDR2 (germline): LNHNV, YYDKDF (reference sequence). The CDR3 totals 16 residues.

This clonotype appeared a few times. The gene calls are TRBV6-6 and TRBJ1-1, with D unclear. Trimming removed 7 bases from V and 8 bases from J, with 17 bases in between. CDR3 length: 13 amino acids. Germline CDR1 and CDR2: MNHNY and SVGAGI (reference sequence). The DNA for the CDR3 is TGTGCCAGCAACCAGGTACCCACGACCGAAGCTTTCTTT. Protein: CASNQVPTTEAFF.

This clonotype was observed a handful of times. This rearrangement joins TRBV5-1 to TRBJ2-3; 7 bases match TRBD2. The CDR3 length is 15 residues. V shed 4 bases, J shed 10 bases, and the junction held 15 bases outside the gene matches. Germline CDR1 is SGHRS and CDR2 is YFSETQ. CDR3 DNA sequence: TGCGCCAGCAGCCACACGACTAGGGGAGGGGAGGCGCAGTATTTT. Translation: CASSHTTRGGEAQYF.